This TCR beta chain appears in the sequencing data of a study of blood T cell repertoires in COVID-19. Looking at the study overall: COVID-19 samples, acute and convalescent, were from the United States, Italy and Spain. PBMCs, B-cell-depleted T cells, or T cells provided the cDNA or gDNA that made up the material.

The V gene's germline CDR1 is SGHTA and CDR2 FQGNSA. There are 19 residues in the CDR3. Trimming cost V 5 bases and J 1 base, with 23 bases left between them. Assay used: immunoSEQ multiplex PCR; TCRdb lists only in-frame clones, some missing. The sample contains 100,000 to 150,000 clones, 70% to 90% of which appear only once. The receptor's source is a woman aged 45-59 years with acute or convalescent COVID-19. The chain joins TRBV7-2 to TRBJ1-4; D call uncertain. The sample was peripheral blood. The CDR3 reads CASSTPIGGPRRTNEKLFF. CDR3 DNA: TGTGCCAGCAGCACACCCATTGGAGGGCCCCGCCGAACTAATGAAAAACTGTTTTTT. Full variable domain (outside the CDR3, taken from reference TRBV7-2 and TRBJ1-4): GAGVSQSPSNKVTEKGKDVELRCDPISGHTALYWYRQSLGQGLEFLIYFQGNSAPDKSGLPSDRFSAERTGGSVSTLTIQRTQQEDSAVYLCASSTPIGGPRRTNEKLFFGSGTQLSVL.